The TCR beta chain under discussion was sequenced for a study of identical twins. The study's findings and limits: Beta clonotypes that were abundant in cord blood contained fewer insertions, a pattern absent from memory repertoires.

In the case of this clonotype: Its target is not known.

Trimming took 4 bases from V and 1 from J; bases not matched to a gene: 17. The CDR3 runs 20 residues. Germline CDR1 and CDR2: MNHEY and SVGEGT. TCRdb processed the 5' RACE reads anew with MiXCR; each CDR3 protein has one entry. The sample has hundreds of thousands of distinct CDR3 sequences, roughly 20% seen once. The same sample was also studied in work on T cells expressing NK-cell markers. As that study records: Sorted CD3+CD56+NKG2C+, CD3+CD56+NKG2C- and CD3+CD56-NKG2C+ T cells provided the TCR beta repertoires. The use of an anti-gamma-delta TCR antibody, which was added in several experiments, restricted sorting to T cells expressing alpha-beta TCR.

The sequenced sample consisted of PBMCs. The chain combines TRBV6-2 or TRBV6-3 with TRBJ2-2; TRBD2 matches 8 bases. This TCR was recovered from a woman aged 18-35 years in good health. CDR3 residues: CASSSTSGGVTGWNTGELFF. CDR3 DNA sequence: TGTGCCAGCAGTTCCACCAGCGGGGGAGTAACCGGTTGGAACACCGGGGAGCTGTTTTTT.